This T cell receptor beta chain originates from a study of early T cells in non-severe SARS-CoV-2 infection. With 3 bases clipped from V and 2 bases from J, the junction kept 8 bases outside the gene matches. In germline, CDR1 is SQVTM, CDR2 ANQGSEA. This CDR3 is 15 amino acids long. Attached unique molecular identifiers marked individual cDNA molecules. One entry per CDR3 protein results from TCRdb running MiXCR on the 5' RACE reads. The repertoire holds some 45,000 distinct CDR3 sequences, roughly a tenth seen once, with over 4.5% in the top ten. The chain uses TRBV29-1 and TRBJ2-7; TRBD1 aligns across 9 bases. This material consisted of whole blood, taken at baseline. This TCR was recovered from an adult who was a healthcare worker with PCR-confirmed SARS-CoV-2 infection or an uninfected control (not recorded which). CDR3 amino acids: CSVDLGTGIAYEQYF. The CDR3 region has the DNA TGCAGCGTTGACCTTGGGACAGGGATCGCCTACGAGCAGTACTTC.